This T cell receptor beta chain was sequenced in a study of shared clonotypes between healthy human individuals. V gave up 6 bases and J gave up 3 bases, with 9 bases separating them. Germline V gene sequence: CDR1 MNHEY, CDR2 SVGAGI. The CDR3 loop spans 13 amino acids. The assay was immunoSEQ multiplex PCR, and TCRdb's table has in-frame clones only and misses some. The top ten hold 0.055% to 0.075% of the sample, which has 400,000 to 600,000 clones, more than 95% seen once. This TCR was recovered from a woman aged 25 to 39 in good health. This chain joins TRBV6-5 and TRBJ2-1; no definite D call. Sample: naive CD4+ T cells sorted from blood. Subset here: CD45RA+ positively selected. The CDR3 coding sequence is TGTGCCAGCAGGACGATGAACTACAATGAGCAGTTCTTC. Residues: CASRTMNYNEQFF.